This T cell receptor (beta chain) was documented in a study of OX40 agonist ivuxolimab in advanced cancers. Overall study: Participants could have had prior anti-PD-1, anti-PD-L1 or anti-CTLA-4 therapy, and less than 45% had some.

The count of this clone is one. Trimming took off 0 bases at V and 4 bases at J, with 12 bases between the two ends. The V gene's germline CDR1 is LNHDA and CDR2 SQIVND (reference sequence). The length of the CDR3 is 15 residues. This table comes from immunoSEQ multiplex PCR, and its TCRdb copy is limited to in-frame clones, with some not included. The table lists approximately 100,000 clones, less than 95% of them singletons. The source of this sequence is an adult with an advanced solid tumor such as melanoma, head and neck, liver or kidney cancer. This chain uses TRBV19 with TRBJ1-1; possibly TRBD1 for D (5 bases). Sequencing was performed on CD4+ or CD8+ T cells sorted from blood, taken in a trial of the OX40 agonist ivuxolimab. The DNA for the CDR3 is TGTGCCAGTAGTATAGAGGGAGGGGCGGGCACTGAAGCTTTCTTT. Amino acids: CASSIEGGAGTEAFF.